This passage covers 25 T cell receptor beta chains from one sample sequenced in a study of identical twins. MiXCR, run by TCRdb on the 5' RACE reads, gives a single entry per CDR3 protein. The sample carries around 550,000 distinct CDR3 sequences, roughly 15% recorded once. The same data also contributed to another study, on yellow fever vaccine responses in identical twins.

The sample was CD4+ T cells sorted from blood. Receptors originate from a woman aged 18-30 years in good health.

The chain recombines TRBV3-1 with TRBJ2-6; D unresolved. Looked up from germline, CDR1 is LGHDT and CDR2 is YNNKEL (reference sequence). V lost 3 bases and J lost 0, with 12 bases in between. The CDR3 loop spans 17 amino acids. CDR3: CASSHLFLRSGANVLTF. CDR3 in DNA: TGTGCCAGCAGCCATTTATTTCTCCGCTCTGGGGCCAACGTCCTGACTTTC.

The rearrangement uses TRBV3-1 and TRBJ2-3; tentatively, D is TRBD1 or TRBD2 (5 bases each). Germline CDR1 LGHDT, CDR2 YNNKEL (reference sequence). V shed 3 bases and J shed 4 bases, with 17 bases lying between them. This CDR3 spans 16 amino acids. CDR3: CASSHTLTGTADTQYF. For the CDR3, the DNA is TGTGCCAGCAGCCACACTCTGACCGGGACGGCAGATACGCAGTATTTT.

This clonotype was detected a few times. CDR3 nucleotides: TGTGCCATCAGACAGGGGGGCACCGGGGAGCTGTTTTTT. This gives the protein CAIRQGGTGELFF. This sequence joins TRBV10-3 and TRBJ2-2, with 8 bases fitting TRBD1. The germline gives CDR1 ENHRY, CDR2 SYGVKD. The CDR3 sequence is 13 residues long. After removal of 6 bases from V and 4 bases from J, the junction contained 1 base not matched to a gene.

This clonotype was found many times. For the CDR3, the DNA is TGTGCCAGCAGCCTCTCGGACAGGGAGGGGACCAATGAGCAGTTCTTC. This sequence encodes CASSLSDREGTNEQFF. The rearrangement uses TRBV5-6 and TRBJ2-1; TRBD1 is a possible D gene (8 bases). The length of the CDR3 is 16 residues. Germline-derived CDR1 and CDR2 are SGHDT and YYEEEE. Trimming took off 4 bases at V and 6 bases at J, with 20 bases between the two ends. The full variable domain, rest sourced from reference TRBV5-6 and TRBJ2-1, is DAGVTQSPTHLIKTRGQQVTLRCSPKSGHDTVSWYQQALGQGPQFIFQYYEEEERQRGNFPDRFSGHQFPNYSSELNVNALLLGDSALYLCASSLSDREGTNEQFFGPGTRLTVL.

The rearrangement uses TRBV12-3 or TRBV12-4 and TRBJ2-1; TRBD2 agrees at 8 bases. The CDR3 consists of 16 residues. The J segment lost 4 bases and the V segment lost 8 bases, leaving 13 bases of the junction unmatched. The CDR3 region has the DNA TGTGCCAGCGTGTCCCGTCTAGCGGGCTTATACAATGAGCAGTTCTTC. This translates into CASVSRLAGLYNEQFF.

This chain uses TRBV7-9 with TRBJ2-7; D remains unclear. This CDR3 has 14 amino acids. Germline V gene data show CDR1 as SEHNR and CDR2 as FQNEAQ (reference sequence). V was pared by 5 bases and J by 0 bases, with 11 bases between. CDR3 sequence (DNA): TGTGCCAGCAGCCCGGGCCGTTTCTCCTACGAGCAGTACTTC. It codes for CASSPGRFSYEQYF.

This clonotype was picked up a small number of times. V is TRBV11-2 and J is TRBJ1-1, with a tentative D call TRBD1 (5 bases). The ends were cut back, 3 bases at V and 1 base at J, with 15 bases in the middle. The CDR3 contains 16 residues. CDR1 is SGHAT and CDR2 is FQNNGV in the germline V gene. The CDR3 coding sequence is TGTGCCAGCAGCTTTAGGGGTCGGGGGGAGAACACTGAAGCTTTCTTT. This translates into CASSFRGRGENTEAFF.

This clonotype was detected only a few times. The gene calls are TRBV10-3 and TRBJ2-1; D is undetermined. This CDR3 contains 14 residues. Germline CDR1 is ENHRY and CDR2 is SYGVKD. The V end was cut by 3 bases, the J end by 0 bases, with 6 bases between. CDR3 sequence: CAISDLGSYNEQFF. In DNA, the CDR3 is TGTGCCATCAGTGACCTGGGCTCCTACAATGAGCAGTTCTTC.

This clonotype was seen more than once but under ten times. The chain joins TRBV7-7 to TRBJ2-3; 7 bases align to TRBD1. With V trimmed by 2 bases and J by 2 bases, 4 bases remained unmatched. The CDR3 contains 15 residues. Germline CDR1 SSHAT, CDR2 FNYEAQ (reference sequence). The CDR3 sequence is CASSLKGQTTDTQYF. CDR3 in DNA: TGTGCCAGCAGCTTAAAGGGACAGACCACAGATACGCAGTATTTT.

This clonotype is a singleton in its sample. This chain links TRBV27 with TRBJ1-2; D ambiguous. The germline gives CDR1 MNHEY, CDR2 SMNVEV (reference sequence). The CDR3 extends over 15 amino acids. V lost 1 base and J 0 bases, leaving 9 bases between the germline ends. CDR3 protein: CASSLLGSANYGYTF. The CDR3 DNA reads as TGTGCCAGCAGTTTATTAGGGTCCGCTAACTATGGCTACACCTTC.

The chain couples TRBV4-1 to TRBJ2-3, with 10 nucleotides matching TRBD1. CDR1 is MGHRA and CDR2 is YSYEKL in the germline V gene. V was clipped by 5 bases and J by 4 bases; unmatched bases: 9. There are 16 residues in the CDR3. CDR3 loop: CASSSNPGQGPDTQYF. The CDR3 nucleotides read TGCGCCAGCAGCTCGAATCCGGGACAGGGGCCAGATACGCAGTATTTT.

The rearrangement joins TRBV16 to TRBJ1-4, with D hard to call. Trimming cost V 2 bases and J 3 bases, with 13 bases left between them. This CDR3 comprises 16 residues. Germline V gives CDR1 KGHSY, CDR2 FQNENV. The CDR3 coding sequence is TGTGCCAGCAGCCAAGGACGCCGGGTGCCTAATGAAAAACTGTTTTTT. This encodes CASSQGRRVPNEKLFF.

This clonotype was counted between two and nine times. At one of its ends the junction is not consistent with the germline gene, which may arise from a read error. This chain connects TRBV27 to TRBJ2-3; 7 bases align to TRBD1. The CDR3 consists of 15 residues. Per the germline V gene, CDR1 is MNHEY and CDR2 is SMNVEV (reference sequence). The CDR3 reads CTSSFPGQRTDTQYF. The CDR3 DNA reads TGCACCAGCAGTTTTCCGGGACAGCGCACAGATACGCAGTATTTT.

This clonotype was seen many times. The chain combines TRBV4-1 with TRBJ2-7, with D perhaps TRBD2 (6 bases). V was cut by 0 bases and J by 2 bases, with 17 bases left in between. This CDR3 spans 17 amino acids. Germline CDR1 reads MGHRA; CDR2 reads YSYEKL. The CDR3 DNA follows: TGCGCCAGCAGCCAAGATCTTTCGGCTAGCGCAGCCTACGAGCAGTACTTC. It codes for CASSQDLSASAAYEQYF.

This clonotype was picked up a small number of times. V is TRBV11-2 and J is TRBJ2-5, with D hard to call. Germline-derived CDR1 and CDR2 are SGHAT and FQNNGV. The CDR3 totals 15 residues. Trimming removed 5 bases at V and 3 bases at J, with 16 bases between. The CDR3 protein is CASSLRERLKETQYF. The CDR3 nucleotides are TGTGCCAGCAGCCTCCGCGAGAGATTAAAAGAGACCCAGTACTTC.

The chain is built from TRBV5-1 and TRBJ2-2; 11 bases map to TRBD2. This CDR3 has 19 amino acids. Germline V gene lookup returns CDR1 SGHRS and CDR2 YFSETQ. V gave up 4 bases and J gave up 3 bases; unmatched junction bases: 14. The DNA for the CDR3 is TGCGCCAGCAGCCTCGGTTTATTAGCGGGAGGGCCCGACACCGGGGAGCTGTTTTTT. Its protein is CASSLGLLAGGPDTGELFF.

This clonotype has a handful of counts. This rearrangement joins TRBV4-2 to TRBJ2-1; D perhaps matches TRBD2 (6 bases). V was shortened by 0 bases and J by 9 bases, with 21 bases between the two germline ends. This CDR3 is 17 amino acids long. Germline assignment: CDR1 LGHNA and CDR2 YNFKEQ. The CDR3 nucleotides read TGTGCCAGCAGCCAAGATCCCCCGGGACTCCGAAAGCGTGAGCAGTTCTTC. Its translation: CASSQDPPGLRKREQFF.

J is TRBJ1-1 and V is TRBV20-1; no clear D gene. This CDR3 has 12 amino acids. Per germline, CDR1 DFQATT and CDR2 SNEGSKA (reference sequence). V dropped 3 bases and J dropped 4 bases, with 9 bases sitting between them. CDR3: CSASREGTEAFF. The CDR3, as DNA: TGCAGTGCTAGTAGGGAGGGCACTGAAGCTTTCTTT.

The chain combines TRBV20-1 with TRBJ2-1; 7 positions agree with TRBD2. Looked up from germline, CDR1 is DFQATT and CDR2 is SNEGSKA (reference sequence). Germline trimming cut 1 base from V and 0 bases from J; bases unmatched to any gene: 3. The length of the CDR3 is 15 residues. This CDR3 is CSARGLASSYNEQFF. The CDR3 coding sequence is TGCAGTGCTAGAGGACTAGCCAGCTCCTACAATGAGCAGTTCTTC.

V usage is TRBV6-1 and J usage is TRBJ2-1; tentatively, D is TRBD1 (6 bases). The CDR3 runs 13 residues. V was cut by 4 bases and J by 5 bases, with 9 bases left in between. Per the germline V gene, CDR1 is MNHNS and CDR2 is SASEGT. The DNA for the CDR3 is TGTGCCAGCAGTGGGCAGGGGCACAATGAGCAGTTCTTC. This sequence encodes CASSGQGHNEQFF.

The chain is built from TRBV5-1 and TRBJ2-7; 8 bases fit TRBD1. The CDR3 has 16 residues. The J segment lost 2 bases and the V segment lost 0 bases, leaving 7 bases of the junction unmatched. Germline loops: CDR1 SGHRS, CDR2 YFSETQ. CDR3 nucleotides: TGCGCCAGCAGCTTGGTGACAGGGGCGATCCCCTACGAGCAGTACGTC. Translating it yields CASSLVTGAIPYEQYV.

This clonotype was found many times. The chain employs TRBV14 and TRBJ1-1; TRBD1 matches 7 bases. Germline loops: CDR1 SGHDN, CDR2 FVKESK. This CDR3 has 12 amino acids. V shed 0 bases and J 12 bases; nucleotides not matched to a gene: 4. This CDR3 is CASSQEGQRTFF. The CDR3 DNA sequence: TGTGCCAGCAGCCAAGAGGGACAGCGAACTTTCTTT.

This sequence joins TRBV28 and TRBJ2-1; D is uncertain. The CDR3 is made up of 12 amino acids. Between the trimmed V and J ends, which lost 3 bases and 8 bases, there was a span of 8 bases. The germline gives CDR1 MDHEN, CDR2 SYDVKM. CDR3 bases: TGTGCCAGCAGTTTCGTAAGGGATGAGCAGTTCTTC. Translation gives CASSFVRDEQFF.

This clonotype came up many times. The chain uses TRBV6-2 or TRBV6-3 and TRBJ1-2; weak D call: TRBD1 (6 bases). V shed 4 bases and J shed 4 bases, with 13 bases lying between them. Germline V gene sequence: CDR1 MNHEY, CDR2 SVGEGT. The CDR3 covers 14 residues. Here the CDR3 DNA reads TGTGCCAGCAGTTCCCCCGGACAGATCTATGGCTACACCTTC. It codes for CASSSPGQIYGYTF.

V gene TRBV7-9 combines with J gene TRBJ2-5, with no clear D. The germline V and J ends were trimmed by 2 bases and 3 bases, with 10 bases remaining between them. The CDR3 has 14 amino acids. Germline-derived CDR1 and CDR2 are SEHNR and FQNEAQ (reference sequence). The CDR3 sequence: CASSLWEQKETQYF. The CDR3 nucleotides read TGTGCCAGCAGCTTATGGGAACAGAAAGAGACCCAGTACTTC.